This TCR beta chain was captured in a study of shared clonotypes between healthy human individuals. For the study at large: Aged 18 to 49, the donors were a couple of women and a few men.

Naive CD4+ cells were CD45RA-selected; the remaining cells were memory. V lost 1 base, J lost 6 bases, and 9 bases stayed unmatched. The CDR3 sequence is 15 residues long. Germline lookup yields CDR1 SGHNT and CDR2 YYREEE (reference sequence). In the source study's methods: For the immunoSEQ data, sequences were junction-only without quality scores, so filtering differed. Libraries were prepared by immunoSEQ multiplex PCR; TCRdb keeps only in-frame clonotypes and omits some of them. V and J calls and clone size are as listed in that table; D and trimming were resolved from the DNA. Found here are some 240,000 clones, about 69% of them singletons; the top ten hold around 10%. The table lists this clone with a count of one.

The source is a man younger than 45 in good health. This chain connects TRBV5-4 to TRBJ1-1, with TRBD1 matching over 7 bases. Sample: memory CD4+ T cells sorted from blood. Subset reported: CD45RA-negative fraction. DNA for the CDR3: TGTGCCAGCAGCTTGAAGGGGGCGGGGGTCGCTGAAGCTTTCTTT. Protein: CASSLKGAGVAEAFF.